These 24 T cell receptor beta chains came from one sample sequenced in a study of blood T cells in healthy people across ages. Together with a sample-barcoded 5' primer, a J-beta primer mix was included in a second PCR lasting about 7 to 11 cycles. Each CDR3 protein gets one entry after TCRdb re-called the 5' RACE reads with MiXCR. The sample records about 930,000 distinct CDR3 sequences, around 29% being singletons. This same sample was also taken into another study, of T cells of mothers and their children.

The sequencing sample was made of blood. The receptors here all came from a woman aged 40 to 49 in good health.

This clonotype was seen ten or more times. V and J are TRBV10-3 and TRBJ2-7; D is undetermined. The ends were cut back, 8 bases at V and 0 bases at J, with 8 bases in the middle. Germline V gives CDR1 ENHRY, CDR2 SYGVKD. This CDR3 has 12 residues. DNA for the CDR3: TGTGCCATCGGGCTAAGCTCCTACGAGCAGTACTTC. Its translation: CAIGLSSYEQYF.

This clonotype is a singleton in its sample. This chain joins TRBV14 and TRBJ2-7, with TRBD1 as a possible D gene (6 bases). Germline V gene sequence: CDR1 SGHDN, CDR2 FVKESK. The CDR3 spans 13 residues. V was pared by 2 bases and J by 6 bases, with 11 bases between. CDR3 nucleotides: TGTGCCAGCAGCCAAACCCGGGACACCGAGCAGTACTTC. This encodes CASSQTRDTEQYF.

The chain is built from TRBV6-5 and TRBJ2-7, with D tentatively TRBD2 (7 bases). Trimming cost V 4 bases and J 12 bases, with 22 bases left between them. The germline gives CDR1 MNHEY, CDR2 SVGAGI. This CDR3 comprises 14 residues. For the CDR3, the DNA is TGTGCCAGCAGTTCGGGCACGGAATGGGGGGGCCGGTACTTC. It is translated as CASSSGTEWGGRYF.

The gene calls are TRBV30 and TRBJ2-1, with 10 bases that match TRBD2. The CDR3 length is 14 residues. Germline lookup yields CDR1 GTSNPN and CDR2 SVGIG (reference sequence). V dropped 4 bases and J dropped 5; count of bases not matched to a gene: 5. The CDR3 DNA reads TGTGCCTGGACTAGCGGGGGCGCAAACAATGAGCAGTTCTTC. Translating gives CAWTSGGANNEQFF.

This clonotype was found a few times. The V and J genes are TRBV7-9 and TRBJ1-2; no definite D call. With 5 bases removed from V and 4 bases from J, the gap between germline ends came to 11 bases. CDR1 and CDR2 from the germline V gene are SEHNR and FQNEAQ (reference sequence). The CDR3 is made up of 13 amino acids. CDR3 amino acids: CASSVGKIYGYTF. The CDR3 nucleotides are TGTGCCAGCAGCGTGGGGAAGATCTATGGCTACACCTTC.

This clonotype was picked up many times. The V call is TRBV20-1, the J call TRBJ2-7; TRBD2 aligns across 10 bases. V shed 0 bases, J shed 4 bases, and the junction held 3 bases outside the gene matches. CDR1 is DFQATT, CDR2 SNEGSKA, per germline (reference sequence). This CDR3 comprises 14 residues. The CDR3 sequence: CSARDSGGRYEQYF. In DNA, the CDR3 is TGCAGTGCTAGAGATAGCGGGGGGAGGTACGAGCAGTACTTC.

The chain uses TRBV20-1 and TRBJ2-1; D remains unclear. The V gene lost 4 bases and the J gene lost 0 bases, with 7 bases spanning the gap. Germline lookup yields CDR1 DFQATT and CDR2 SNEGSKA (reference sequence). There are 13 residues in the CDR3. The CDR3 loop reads CSATPSSYNEQFF. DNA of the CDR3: TGCAGTGCTACTCCTAGCTCCTACAATGAGCAGTTCTTC.

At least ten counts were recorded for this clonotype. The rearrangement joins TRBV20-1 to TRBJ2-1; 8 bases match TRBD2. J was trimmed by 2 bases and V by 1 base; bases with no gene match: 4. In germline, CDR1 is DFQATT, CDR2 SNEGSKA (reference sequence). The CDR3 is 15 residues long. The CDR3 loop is CSARAVSGAYNEQFF. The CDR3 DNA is TGCAGTGCTAGAGCCGTTAGCGGGGCCTACAATGAGCAGTTCTTC.

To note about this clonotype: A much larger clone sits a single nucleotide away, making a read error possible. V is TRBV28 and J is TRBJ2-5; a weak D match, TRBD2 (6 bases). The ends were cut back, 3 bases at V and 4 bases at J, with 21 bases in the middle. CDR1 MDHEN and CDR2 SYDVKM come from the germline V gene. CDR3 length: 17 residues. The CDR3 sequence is CASSLREDWWGIETQYF. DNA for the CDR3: TGTGCCAGCAGTTTGAGGGAGGACTGGTGGGGGATAGAGACCCAGTACTTC.

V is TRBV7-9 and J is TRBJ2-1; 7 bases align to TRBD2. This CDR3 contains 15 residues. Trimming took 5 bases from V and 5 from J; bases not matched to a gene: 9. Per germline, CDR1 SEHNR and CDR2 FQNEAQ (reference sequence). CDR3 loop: CASSPSAGLHNEQFF. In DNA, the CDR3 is TGTGCCAGCAGCCCCAGTGCGGGACTACACAATGAGCAGTTCTTC.

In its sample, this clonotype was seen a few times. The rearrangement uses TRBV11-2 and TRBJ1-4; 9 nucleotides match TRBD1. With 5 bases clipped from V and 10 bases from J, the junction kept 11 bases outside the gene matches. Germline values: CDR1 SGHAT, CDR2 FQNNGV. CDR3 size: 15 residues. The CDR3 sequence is CASSTATGGGRKLFF. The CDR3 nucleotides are TGTGCCAGCAGCACAGCCACAGGGGGCGGGAGAAAACTGTTTTTT.

The CDR3 DNA reads as TGTGCCAGCAGTTTACTTAGTGCCTCCTACAATGAGCAGTTCTTC. It is translated as CASSLLSASYNEQFF. The V call is TRBV27, the J call TRBJ2-1; D gene unclear. The CDR3 consists of 15 residues. The V gene's germline CDR1 is MNHEY and CDR2 SMNVEV (reference sequence). Trimming removed 2 bases from V and 0 bases from J, with 8 bases in between.

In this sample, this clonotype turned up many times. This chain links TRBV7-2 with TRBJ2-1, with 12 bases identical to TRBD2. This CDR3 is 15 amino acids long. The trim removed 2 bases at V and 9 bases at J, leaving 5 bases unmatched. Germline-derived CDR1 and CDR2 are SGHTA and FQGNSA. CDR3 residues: CASSLSSGGAVEQFF. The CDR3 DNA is TGTGCCAGCAGCTTATCTAGCGGGGGGGCGGTTGAGCAGTTCTTC.

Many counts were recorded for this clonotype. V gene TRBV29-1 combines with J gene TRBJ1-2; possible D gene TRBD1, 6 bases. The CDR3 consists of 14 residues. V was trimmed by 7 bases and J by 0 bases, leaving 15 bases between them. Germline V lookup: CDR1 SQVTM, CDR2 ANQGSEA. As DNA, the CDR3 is TGCAGCGCGAACCGGGACACCTCTAACTATGGCTACACCTTC. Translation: CSANRDTSNYGYTF.

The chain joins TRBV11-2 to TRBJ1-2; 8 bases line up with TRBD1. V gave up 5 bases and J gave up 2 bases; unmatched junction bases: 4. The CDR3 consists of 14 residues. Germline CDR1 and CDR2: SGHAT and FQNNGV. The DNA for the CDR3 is TGTGCCAGCAGCGCGACAGGGGTAAACTATGGCTACACCTTC. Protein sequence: CASSATGVNYGYTF. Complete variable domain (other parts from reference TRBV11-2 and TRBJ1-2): EAGVAQSPRYKIIEKRQSVAFWCNPISGHATLYWYQQILGQGPKLLIQFQNNGVVDDSQLPKDRFSAERLKGVDSTLKIQPAKLEDSAVYLCASSATGVNYGYTFGSGTRLTVV.

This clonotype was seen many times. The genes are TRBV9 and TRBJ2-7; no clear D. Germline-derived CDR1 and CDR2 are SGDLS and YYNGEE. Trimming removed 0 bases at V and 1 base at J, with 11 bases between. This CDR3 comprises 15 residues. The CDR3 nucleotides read TGTGCCAGCAGCGTAGATTTCTCACCATCCTACGAGCAGTACTTC. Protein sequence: CASSVDFSPSYEQYF. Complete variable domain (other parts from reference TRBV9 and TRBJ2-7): DSGVTQTPKHLITATGQRVTLRCSPRSGDLSVYWYQQSLDQGLQFLIQYYNGEERAKGNILERFSAQQFPDLHSELNLSSLELGDSALYFCASSVDFSPSYEQYFGPGTRLTVT.

The chain's CDR3 is CASSQDPRTSGGGDTQYF. CDR3 in DNA: TGCGCCAGCAGCCAAGATCCCCGGACTAGCGGGGGGGGTGATACGCAGTATTTT. This chain connects TRBV4-3 to TRBJ2-3; 15 nucleotides align to TRBD2. Germline V CDR1 and CDR2: LGHNA, YSLEER. V was pared by 0 bases and J by 6 bases, with 7 bases of the junction left unmatched. The CDR3 loop spans 18 amino acids.

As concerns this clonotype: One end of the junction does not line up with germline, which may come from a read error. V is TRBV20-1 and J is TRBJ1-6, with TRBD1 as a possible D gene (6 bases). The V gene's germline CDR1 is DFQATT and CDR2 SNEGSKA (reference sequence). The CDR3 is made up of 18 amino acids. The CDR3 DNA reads TGCAGTGCTAGACCCGACAGGTTAAGGGACTCCTATAATTCGCCCCTCCACTTT. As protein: CSARPDRLRDSYNSPLHF.

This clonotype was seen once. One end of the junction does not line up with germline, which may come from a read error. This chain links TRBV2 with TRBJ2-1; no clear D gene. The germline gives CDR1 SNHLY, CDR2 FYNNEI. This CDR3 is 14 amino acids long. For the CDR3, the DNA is TGTGCCAGCAGAAGCCGTGGCTCCTACAATGGGCAGTTCTTC. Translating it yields CASRSRGSYNGQFF.

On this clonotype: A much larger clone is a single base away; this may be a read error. CDR3 amino acids: CASSLGGDSEQFF. The CDR3 DNA reads as TGTGCCAGCAGCCTCGGCGGAGACAGTGAGCAGTTCTTC. The chain carries TRBV3-1 and TRBJ2-1; perhaps TRBD1 as D (5 bases). This CDR3 is built from 13 residues. Looked up from germline, CDR1 is LGHDT and CDR2 is YNNKEL (reference sequence). V lost 4 bases and J 9 bases, leaving 13 bases between the germline ends.

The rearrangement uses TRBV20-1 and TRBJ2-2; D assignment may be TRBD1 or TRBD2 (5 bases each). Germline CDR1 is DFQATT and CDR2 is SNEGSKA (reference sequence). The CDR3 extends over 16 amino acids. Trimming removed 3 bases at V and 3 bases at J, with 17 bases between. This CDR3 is CSASLTGAKHTGELFF. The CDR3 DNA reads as TGCAGTGCTAGTCTCACCGGGGCGAAACACACCGGGGAGCTGTTTTTT.

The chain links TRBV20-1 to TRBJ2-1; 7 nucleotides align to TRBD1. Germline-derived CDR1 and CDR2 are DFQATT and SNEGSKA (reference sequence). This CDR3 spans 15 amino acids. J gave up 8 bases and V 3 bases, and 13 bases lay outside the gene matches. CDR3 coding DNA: TGCAGTGCTAGCAGGGGGTGGCAGGGTGTAGATGAGCAGTTCTTC. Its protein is CSASRGWQGVDEQFF.

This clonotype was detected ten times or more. The CDR3 sequence: CASSIGTGLEQYF. In nucleotides, the CDR3 is TGTGCCAGCAGCATCGGGACAGGGCTCGAGCAGTACTTC. The chain uses TRBV9 and TRBJ2-7; 9 bases align to TRBD1. Germline CDR1 is SGDLS and CDR2 is YYNGEE. CDR3 length equals 13 residues. Trimming at V came to 4 bases and at J to 6 bases, leaving 5 bases not matched to a gene.

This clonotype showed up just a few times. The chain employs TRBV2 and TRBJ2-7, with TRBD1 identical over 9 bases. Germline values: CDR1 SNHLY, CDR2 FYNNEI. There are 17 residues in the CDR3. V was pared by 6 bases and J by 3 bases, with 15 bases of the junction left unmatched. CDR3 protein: CASSLHRDREQSYEQYF. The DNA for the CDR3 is TGTGCCAGCAGCCTACACAGGGACAGGGAACAAAGCTACGAGCAGTACTTC.